The 2 T cell receptor beta chains given below trace back to one sample, sequenced in a study of early T cells in non-severe SARS-CoV-2 infection. TCRdb recomputed calls from the 5' RACE reads with MiXCR, one row per CDR3 protein. The sample has 20,000 to 30,000 distinct CDR3 sequences, roughly 4.1% seen once; the top ten hold more than 5%. Material for sequencing was whole blood. The receptors were gathered from an adult who was a healthcare worker with PCR-confirmed SARS-CoV-2 infection or an uninfected control (not recorded which).

Many counts were recorded for this clonotype. The CDR3 DNA reads TGCGTCCTACGGGATTACAATGAGCAGTTCTTC. Translating gives CVLRDYNEQFF. The gene calls are TRBV29-1 and TRBJ2-1, with a tentative D call TRBD2 (5 bases). The CDR3 has 11 amino acids. Germline V lookup: CDR1 SQVTM, CDR2 ANQGSEA.

This clonotype has a count of ten or more. The chain uses TRBV2 and TRBJ2-1; 9 nucleotides match TRBD2. CDR3 length equals 14 residues. The J segment lost 7 bases and the V segment lost 5 bases, leaving 6 bases of the junction unmatched. Germline CDR1 reads SNHLY; CDR2 reads FYNNEI. CDR3 region: CASSTRTSVNEQFF. The DNA for the CDR3 is TGTGCCAGCAGTACCCGGACTAGCGTGAATGAGCAGTTCTTC.